These T cell receptor beta chains were read from a single sample in a study of CD8 T cells in Susac syndrome. MiXCR was run by TCRdb on the immunoSEQ multiplex PCR reads, yielding one entry per CDR3 protein. This sample yields approximately 180,000 distinct CDR3 sequences, of which about 91% are seen a single time; 0.075% to 0.095% belongs to the top ten. Sample: CD4+ T cells from PBMCs. These receptors originate from a human donor with Susac syndrome. CDR3s include the opening cysteine and the closing phenylalanine or tryptophan. Rows give clone size only sometimes, using once, few, many, or a class for an expanded clone.

16	.	TRBJ2-4	TRBV18	CASSPPVELAKNIQYF
15	.	TRBJ2-1	TRBV27	CASSLTTSAYNEQFF
13	once	TRBJ2-7	TRBV5-1	CASRSAGPYEQYF
15	.	TRBJ1-6	TRBV6-5	CASSLTGQGESPLHF
13	.	TRBJ2-7	TRBV6-5	CASSYGVHYEQYF
14	once	TRBJ2-7	TRBV30	CAWGSETGYSEQYF
13	once	TRBJ1-1	TRBV2	CASKIQEFTEAFF
17	.	TRBJ2-6	TRBV20-1	CSARDTEIHSGANVLTF
15	.	TRBJ2-2	TRBV19	CASTAIGRGPGELFF
18	.	TRBJ2-7	TRBV20-1	CSARDGGSRWRGSYEQYF
15	once	TRBJ2-5	TRBV2	CASSGGLGAQETQYF
17	.	TRBJ1-5	TRBV20-1	CSALSGQGLYSNQPQHF
13	.	TRBJ1-1	TRBV15	CATSRDLETDAFF
14	.	TRBJ2-1	TRBV29-1	CSGGTGISYNEQFF
15	.	TRBJ2-3	TRBV7-9	CASSDGARRTDTQYF
12	.	TRBJ1-1	TRBV5-6	CASSFYRGLAFF
13	.	TRBJ1-1	TRBV18	CASSPGQGNEAFF
14	.	TRBJ2-7	TRBV10-3	CAISEFSQSYEQYF
15	.	TRBJ2-3	TRBV12-3/TRBV12-4	CASSLTTSGGDTQYF
14	.	TRBJ2-5	TRBV7-9	CASSLWGVEETQYF
13	.	TRBJ2-7	TRBV28	CASSRGTGYEQYF
17	.	TRBJ2-5	TRBV18	CASSPRNSGGIQETQYF